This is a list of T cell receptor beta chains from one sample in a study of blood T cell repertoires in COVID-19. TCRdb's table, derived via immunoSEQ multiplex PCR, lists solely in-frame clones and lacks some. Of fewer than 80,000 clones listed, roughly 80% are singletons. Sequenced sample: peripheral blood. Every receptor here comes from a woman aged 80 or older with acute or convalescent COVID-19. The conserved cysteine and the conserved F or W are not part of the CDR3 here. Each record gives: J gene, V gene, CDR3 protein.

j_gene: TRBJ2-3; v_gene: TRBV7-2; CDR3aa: ASSFGLATDTQY
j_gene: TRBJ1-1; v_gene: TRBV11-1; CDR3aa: ASSKGARTEAF
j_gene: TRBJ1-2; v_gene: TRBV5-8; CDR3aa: ASSLESGPTYGYT
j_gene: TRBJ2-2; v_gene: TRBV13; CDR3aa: ASSPPTGEGGTGELF
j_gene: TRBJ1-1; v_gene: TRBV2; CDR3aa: ASSEVGLKNTEAF
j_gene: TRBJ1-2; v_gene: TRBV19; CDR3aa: ASRGQGVYGYT
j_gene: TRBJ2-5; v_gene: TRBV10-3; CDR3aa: AISEPEYAGGTQETQY
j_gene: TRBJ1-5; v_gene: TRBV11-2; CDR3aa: ASSWAGGNQPQH
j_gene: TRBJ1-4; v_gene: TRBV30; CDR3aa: AWNRGTNEKLF
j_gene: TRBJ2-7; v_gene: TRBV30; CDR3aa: AWSVGLAEYEQY
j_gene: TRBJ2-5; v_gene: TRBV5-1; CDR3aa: ASSTGLAGETQY
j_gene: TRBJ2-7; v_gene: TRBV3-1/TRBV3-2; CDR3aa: ASSQILQGTEQY
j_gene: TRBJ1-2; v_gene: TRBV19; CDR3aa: ASSLTLGTGESNYGYT
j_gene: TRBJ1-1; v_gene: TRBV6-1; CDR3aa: ASSEAYGRTTEAF
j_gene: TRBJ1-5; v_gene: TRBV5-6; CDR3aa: ASSLRPTGYSNQPQH
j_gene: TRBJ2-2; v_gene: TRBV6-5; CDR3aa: ASSYSTGRNTGELF
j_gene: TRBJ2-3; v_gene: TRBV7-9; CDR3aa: ASSLGLAASTDTQY
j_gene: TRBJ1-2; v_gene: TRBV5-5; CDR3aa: ASSLDVLAGYGYT
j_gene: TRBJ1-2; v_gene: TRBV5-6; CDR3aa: ASSLVVGQGSLPYGYT
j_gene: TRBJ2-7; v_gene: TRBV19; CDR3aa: ASSTTGQGGRYEQY
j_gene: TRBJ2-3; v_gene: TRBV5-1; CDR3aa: ASSLATSTDTQY
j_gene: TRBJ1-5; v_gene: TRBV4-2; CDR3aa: ASSHIYRGDQPQH
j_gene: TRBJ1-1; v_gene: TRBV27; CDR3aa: ASRANRVAASEAF
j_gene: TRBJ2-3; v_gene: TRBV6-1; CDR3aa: ASSELAGGGY
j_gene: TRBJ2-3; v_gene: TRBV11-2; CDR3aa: ASSPRGGITDTQY
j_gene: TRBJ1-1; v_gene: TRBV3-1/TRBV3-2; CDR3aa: ASSRRQGVNTEAF
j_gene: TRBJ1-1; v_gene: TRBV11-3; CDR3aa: ASSLGGRGKNTEAF
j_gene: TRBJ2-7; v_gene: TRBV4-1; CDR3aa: ASSQEGTVSSYEQY
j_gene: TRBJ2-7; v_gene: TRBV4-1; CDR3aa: ASSQVPGQGTYEQY
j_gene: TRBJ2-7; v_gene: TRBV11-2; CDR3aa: ASSLRLNLYEQY
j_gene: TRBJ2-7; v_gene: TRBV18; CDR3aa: ASSPIGGAASYEQY
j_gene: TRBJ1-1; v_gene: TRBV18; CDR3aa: ASSPNSGRTEAF
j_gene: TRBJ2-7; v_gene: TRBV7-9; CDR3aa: ASSGGQGTTYEQY
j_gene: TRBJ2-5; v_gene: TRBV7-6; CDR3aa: ASSSNRGLKETQY
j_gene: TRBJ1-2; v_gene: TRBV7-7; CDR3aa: ASSNDRGFDPYGYT
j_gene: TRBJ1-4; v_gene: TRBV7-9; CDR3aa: ASSPRRSGGNEKLF
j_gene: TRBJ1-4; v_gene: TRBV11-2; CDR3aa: ASTRGWTANEKLF
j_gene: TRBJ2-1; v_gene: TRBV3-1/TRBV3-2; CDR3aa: ASSQDTFGLSTYNEQF
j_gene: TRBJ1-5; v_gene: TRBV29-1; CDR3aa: SVETGSPNQPQH
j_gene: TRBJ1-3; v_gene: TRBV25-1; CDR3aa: ASSVASGAGNTIY
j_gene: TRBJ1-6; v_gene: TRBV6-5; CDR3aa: ASSYRVQGKDSPLH
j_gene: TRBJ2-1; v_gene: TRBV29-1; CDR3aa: SVDTSGGAYEQF
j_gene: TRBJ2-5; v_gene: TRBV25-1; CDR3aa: ASSAGGLAGVETQY
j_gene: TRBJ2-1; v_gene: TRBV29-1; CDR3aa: SVGDNEQF
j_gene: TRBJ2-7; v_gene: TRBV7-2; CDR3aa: ASSMGGGFYEQY
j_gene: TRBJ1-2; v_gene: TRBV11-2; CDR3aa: ASTVTGVINYGYT
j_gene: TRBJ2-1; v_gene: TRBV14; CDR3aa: ASSQAQAEQF
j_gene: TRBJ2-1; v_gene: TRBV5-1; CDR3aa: ASSLASGGNNEQF